This TCR beta chain was captured in a study of response to subunit inactivated influenza vaccine. One entry per CDR3 protein results from TCRdb running MiXCR on the RT-PCR reads. This sample yields roughly 550,000 distinct CDR3 sequences, of which around a quarter are seen a single time; approximately 3% belongs to the top ten. This clonotype was counted between two and nine times. One end of the junction does not line up with germline, which may come from a read error. Germline lookup yields CDR1 LGHNA and CDR2 YSLEER. CDR3 length: 15 amino acids. This sample also belongs to another study, concerning T cells expressing NK-cell markers. That work states: 5'RACE template switching with UMIs produced the TCR beta cDNA. Among eight sequenced donors, seven carried HCMV seropositivity while one was seronegative. An anti-gamma-delta TCR antibody restricted sorting to alpha-beta TCR T cells in several experiments. There were a handful of donors in whom these clonotypes also led the CD3+CD56-NKG2C+ fraction. Expanded NKG2C+ T cell clones had unclear HCMV specificity.

The TCR sequence derives from a middle-aged man who received an inactivated influenza vaccine. The starting material was CD4+ T cells sorted from PBMCs, obtained 11 to 12 days after vaccination. J is TRBJ1-4 and V is TRBV4-3; D is uncertain. The CDR3 reads CASSQDWQTNEKLFF. The CDR3 region has the DNA TGCGCCAGCAGCCAAGATTGGCAGACTAACGAAAAACTGTTTTTT.